This T cell receptor beta chain is from a study of cytomegalovirus exposure and HLA in healthy donors. Findings of the study overall: A few chains tied to CMV proved CMV antigen-specific in vitro.

The CDR3 consists of 17 residues. V lost 6 bases and J lost 9; bases outside the gene matches: 20. Germline CDR1 SNHLY, CDR2 FYNNEI. With respect to this clone: Its antigen remains unidentified.

Every donor was a healthy person donating bone marrow. The PCR employed 60 Vbeta primers together with 13 Jbeta primers. Generated by immunoSEQ multiplex PCR, the TCRdb table keeps only in-frame clones and is missing some. Counted here are under 200,000 clones, 65% to 90% occurring once; the ten biggest clones make up roughly 0.33%. This sequence originates from a woman aged 25 to 39 in good health and CMV-seronegative. Sequenced sample: PBMCs. This chain uses TRBV2 with TRBJ2-1; 7 bases are shared with TRBD1. CDR3 coding DNA: TGTGCCAGCAGGGCCACTACGCACTCCACAGGGGATCCTGAGCAGTTCTTC. It codes for CASRATTHSTGDPEQFF.